The 5 T cell receptor beta chains listed next were all sequenced from one sample in a study of beta chain features in type 1 diabetes. Since all of the isolated RNA was reverse transcribed, expressed TCRB transcripts were what got sequenced. This table comes from immunoSEQ multiplex PCR, and its TCRdb copy is limited to in-frame clones, with some not included. This table holds over 200,000 clones, around 9.9% found once. The antigens of these receptors remain unknown. Notes on the study in general: Shortening that was moderate but significant affected the TCRB CDR3s of Type 1 diabetes patients in all four CD4+ subsets.

The sample was naive CD4+ T cells from blood. The source of these receptors is a man under 40 with type 1 diabetes.

The chain recombines TRBV7-2 with TRBJ1-6, with a possible D match to TRBD1 (6 bases). CDR1 SGHTA and CDR2 FQGNSA come from the germline V gene. The CDR3 runs 13 residues. The V gene lost 5 bases and the J gene lost 11 bases, with 13 bases spanning the gap. The CDR3 DNA sequence: TGTGCCAGCAGCCGGACAGTGGTCGCACCCCTCCACTTT. The encoded protein is CASSRTVVAPLHF.

The chain is built from TRBV29-1 and TRBJ2-2; D not certain. The CDR3 has 13 residues. V was trimmed by 7 bases and J by 1 base, leaving 10 bases between them. Germline V lookup: CDR1 SQVTM, CDR2 ANQGSEA. The CDR3 DNA reads as TGCAGCGGTACCCGACAGAACACCGGGGAGCTGTTTTTT. It codes for CSGTRQNTGELFF.

The rearrangement joins TRBV4-2 to TRBJ2-7; D not certain. The CDR3 extends over 11 amino acids. Germline CDR1 is LGHNA and CDR2 is YNFKEQ. V gave up 6 bases and J gave up 2 bases, with 5 bases separating them. In nucleotides, the CDR3 is TGTGCCAGCAGTCTCGCCTACGAGCAGTACTTC. Translated, it gives CASSLAYEQYF.

The rearrangement links TRBV29-1 to TRBJ1-2; D perhaps matches TRBD1 (5 bases). There are 13 residues in the CDR3. V lost 3 bases and J 2 bases, leaving 10 bases between the germline ends. Germline CDR1 and CDR2: SQVTM and ANQGSEA. CDR3 amino acids: CSVEGRANYGYTF. CDR3 nucleotides: TGCAGCGTTGAGGGCAGGGCAAACTATGGCTACACCTTC.

This clone was seen only a few times. The chain is built from TRBV7-9 and TRBJ2-1; 8 bases map to TRBD2. Germline-derived CDR1 and CDR2 are SEHNR and FQNEAQ (reference sequence). The trim removed 1 base at V and 3 bases at J, leaving 2 bases unmatched. This CDR3 contains 15 residues. CDR3: CASSLGGGYYNEQFF. The CDR3 DNA is TGTGCCAGCAGCTTAGGCGGGGGGTACTACAATGAGCAGTTCTTC. The full variable domain, rest sourced from reference TRBV7-9 and TRBJ2-1, is DTGVSQNPRHKITKRGQNVTFRCDPISEHNRLYWYRQTLGQGPEFLTYFQNEAQLEKSRLLSDRFSAERPKGSFSTLEIQRTEQGDSAMYLCASSLGGGYYNEQFFGPGTRLTVL.